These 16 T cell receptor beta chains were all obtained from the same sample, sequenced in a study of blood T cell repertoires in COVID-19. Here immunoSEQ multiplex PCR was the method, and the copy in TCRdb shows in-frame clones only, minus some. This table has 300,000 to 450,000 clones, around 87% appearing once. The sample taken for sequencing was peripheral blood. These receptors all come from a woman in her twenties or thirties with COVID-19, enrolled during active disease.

The CDR3 DNA sequence: TGTGCCAGCAGTCTACTTCTTGGGCGAGAGCAGTACTTC. Protein sequence: CASSLLLGREQYF. V and J are TRBV6-2 or TRBV6-3 and TRBJ2-7; D is unclear. The CDR3 contains 13 residues. V dropped 5 bases and J dropped 7 bases, with 15 bases sitting between them. Germline assignment: CDR1 MNHEY and CDR2 SVGEGT.

CDR3 DNA sequence: TGTGCCAGCAGCCAGGACAGTACCCAAGAGACCCAGTACTTC. Amino acids: CASSQDSTQETQYF. The chain has TRBV3-1 (or the pseudogene TRBV3-2) and TRBJ2-5, with TRBD1 as a possible D gene (6 bases). Germline CDR1 LGHDT, CDR2 YNNKEL (reference sequence). CDR3 size: 14 residues. V was shortened by 3 bases and J by 1 base, with 9 bases between the two germline ends.

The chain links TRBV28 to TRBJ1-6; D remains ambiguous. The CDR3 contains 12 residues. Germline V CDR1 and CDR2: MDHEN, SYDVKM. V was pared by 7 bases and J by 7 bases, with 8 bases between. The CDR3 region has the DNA TGTGCCAGCAAAACAGTGAATTCACCCCTCCACTTT. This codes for CASKTVNSPLHF.

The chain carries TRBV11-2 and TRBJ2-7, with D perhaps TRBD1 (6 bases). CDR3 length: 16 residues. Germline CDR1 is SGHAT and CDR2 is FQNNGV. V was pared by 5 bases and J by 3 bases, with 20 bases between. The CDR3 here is CASSPSTGFFDYEQYF. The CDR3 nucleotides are TGTGCCAGCAGCCCCTCGACAGGCTTTTTTGACTACGAGCAGTACTTC.

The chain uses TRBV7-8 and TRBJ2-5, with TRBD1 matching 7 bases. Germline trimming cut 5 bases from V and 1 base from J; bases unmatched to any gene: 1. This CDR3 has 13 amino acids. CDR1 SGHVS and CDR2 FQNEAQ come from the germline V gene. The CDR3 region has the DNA TGTGCCAGCAGCCGGGACAGCCAAGAGACCCAGTACTTC. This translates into CASSRDSQETQYF.

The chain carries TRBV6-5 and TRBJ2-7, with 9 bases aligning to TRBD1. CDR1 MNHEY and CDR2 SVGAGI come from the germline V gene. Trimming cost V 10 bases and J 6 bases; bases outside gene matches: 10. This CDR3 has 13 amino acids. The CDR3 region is CAIRGTGPSEQYF. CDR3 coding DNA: TGTGCCATCAGAGGGACAGGGCCTAGCGAGCAGTACTTC.

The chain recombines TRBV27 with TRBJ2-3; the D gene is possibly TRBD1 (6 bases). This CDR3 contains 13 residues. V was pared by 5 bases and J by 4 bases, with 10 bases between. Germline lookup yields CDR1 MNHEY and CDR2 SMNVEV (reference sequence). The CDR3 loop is CASSIHRADTQYF. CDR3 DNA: TGTGCCAGCAGTATACACAGGGCAGATACGCAGTATTTT.

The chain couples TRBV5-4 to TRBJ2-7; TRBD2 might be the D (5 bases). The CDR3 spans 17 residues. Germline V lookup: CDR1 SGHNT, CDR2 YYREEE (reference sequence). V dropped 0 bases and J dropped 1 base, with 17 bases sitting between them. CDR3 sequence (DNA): TGTGCCAGCAGCTTGGGAGGAATAGGACTCTTATCCTACGAGCAGTACTTC. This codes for CASSLGGIGLLSYEQYF.

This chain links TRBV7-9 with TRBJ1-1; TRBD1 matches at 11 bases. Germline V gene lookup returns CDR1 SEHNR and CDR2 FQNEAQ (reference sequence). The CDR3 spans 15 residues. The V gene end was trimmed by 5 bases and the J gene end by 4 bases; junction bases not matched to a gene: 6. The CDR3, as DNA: TGTGCCAGCAGCCTTTGGGACAGGGGGATCACTGAAGCTTTCTTT. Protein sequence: CASSLWDRGITEAFF.

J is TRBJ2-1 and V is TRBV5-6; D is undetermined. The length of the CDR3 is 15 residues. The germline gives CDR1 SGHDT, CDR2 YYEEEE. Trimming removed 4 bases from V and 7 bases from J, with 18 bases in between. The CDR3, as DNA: TGTGCCAGCAGCCTCGGGTCTGCCTTTTTGAATGAGCAGTTCTTC. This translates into CASSLGSAFLNEQFF.

CDR3 residues: CASSLELAGELFF. CDR3 bases: TGCGCCAGCAGCTTGGAGCTCGCCGGGGAGCTGTTTTTT. The chain is built from TRBV5-1 and TRBJ2-2, with D hard to call. V shed 0 bases and J shed 6 bases, with 6 bases lying between them. The CDR3 has 13 amino acids. Germline V gene sequence: CDR1 SGHRS, CDR2 YFSETQ.

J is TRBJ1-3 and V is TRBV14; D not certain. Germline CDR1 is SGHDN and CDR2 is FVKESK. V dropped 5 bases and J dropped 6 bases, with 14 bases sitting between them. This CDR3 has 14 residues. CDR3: CASSYGPRENTIYF. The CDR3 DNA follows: TGTGCCAGCAGCTACGGGCCTCGGGAAAACACCATATATTTT.

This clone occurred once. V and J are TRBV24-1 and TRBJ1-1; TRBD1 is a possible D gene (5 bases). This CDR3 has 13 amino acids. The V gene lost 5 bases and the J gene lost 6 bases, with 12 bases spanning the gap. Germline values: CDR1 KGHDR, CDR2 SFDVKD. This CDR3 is CATSAPGFAEAFF. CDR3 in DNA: TGTGCCACCAGTGCTCCAGGGTTCGCTGAAGCTTTCTTT.

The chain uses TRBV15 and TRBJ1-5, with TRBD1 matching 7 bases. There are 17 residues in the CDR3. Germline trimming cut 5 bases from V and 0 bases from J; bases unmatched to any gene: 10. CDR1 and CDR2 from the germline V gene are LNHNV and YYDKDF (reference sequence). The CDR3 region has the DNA TGTGCCACCAGCGGGCACAGGGGTTCGGTTAGCAATCAGCCCCAGCATTTT. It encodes CATSGHRGSVSNQPQHF.

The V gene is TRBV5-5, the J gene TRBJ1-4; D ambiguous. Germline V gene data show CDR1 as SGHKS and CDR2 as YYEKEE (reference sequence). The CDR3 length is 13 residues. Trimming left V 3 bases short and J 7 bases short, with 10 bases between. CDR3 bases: TGTGCCAGCAGCTGGGTGGGCCGTGAAAAACTGTTTTTT. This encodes CASSWVGREKLFF.

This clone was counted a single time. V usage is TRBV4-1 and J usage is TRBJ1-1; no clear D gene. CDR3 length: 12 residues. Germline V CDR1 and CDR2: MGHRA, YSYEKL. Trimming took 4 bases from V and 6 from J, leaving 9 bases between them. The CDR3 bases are TGCGCCAGCAGCCGAGGGAGAGCTGAAGCTTTCTTT. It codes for CASSRGRAEAFF.